This T cell receptor (beta chain) appears in the sequencing data of a study of human T cells and chemical hapten exposure. Across the whole study: Each patient's scalp received weekly diphenylcyclopropenone throughout the approximately 23-week study.

As for time point: patch test 3, about 24 weeks after DPC sensitization. Indicated treatment: therapeutic diphenylcyclopropenone sensitization with weekly scalp DPC. TCRdb fed the RACE reads into MiXCR, producing one record per CDR3 protein. The data contain more than 95,000 distinct CDR3 sequences, about 34% of them seen just once; the ten biggest clones take up about 2.9%. The V and J ends lost 1 base and 4 bases, in that order; junction bases with no gene match: 2. The CDR3 is 14 amino acids. CDR1 SGHTA and CDR2 FQGNSA come from the germline V gene. This clonotype was counted at least ten times. Its antigen is still unknown. Points from the study as a whole: More PT1 expanded TCRs went with higher patch test scores.

This specimen consisted of whole blood, obtained in connection with sensitization to the hapten diphenylcyclopropenone (DPC). V and J are TRBV7-2 and TRBJ2-3, with 7 bases fitting TRBD2. This TCR derives from a man aged 40-50 years with alopecia areata. Some clones in this sample may be carry-over from other donors' samples. The CDR3 loop is CASSLGLAPDTQYF. The CDR3 coding sequence is TGTGCCAGCAGCTTAGGACTAGCCCCAGATACGCAGTATTTT.